A selection of T cell receptor beta chains follows, all from one sample in a study of T cells in Graves' hyperthyroidism and ophthalmopathy. TCRdb recomputed calls from the multiplex PCR reads with MiXCR, one row per CDR3 protein. The table includes approximately 690,000 distinct CDR3 sequences, around 15% detected once. Sequencing was performed on blood. These receptors were obtained from a woman aged 45-65 years with Graves' ophthalmopathy. Both conserved end residues are part of each CDR3. Each record gives: clone size, V gene, J gene, D gene, CDR3 DNA, CDR3 protein. A D gene is named only where the DNA matches it firmly. Rows may omit the clone size; those that give it use once, few, many or a size class.

>.|TRBV5-1|TRBJ2-7|.
TGCGCCAGCAGCCCGGGCGGGGGCGCATACGAGCAGTACTTC
CASSPGGGAYEQYF
>many|TRBV6-1|TRBJ1-5|.
TGTGCCAGCAGTGAGTTACGGACAGTTAGCAATCAGCCCCAGCATTTT
CASSELRTVSNQPQHF
>many|TRBV11-2|TRBJ2-5|.
TGTGCCAGCAGCTTAGATTTTCGCAATGGGGAGACCCAGTACTTC
CASSLDFRNGETQYF
>many|TRBV12-3/TRBV12-4|TRBJ2-7|.
TGTGCCAGCAGTTTCTTGGGCCTCGCCTACGAGCAGTACTTC
CASSFLGLAYEQYF
>many|TRBV11-2|TRBJ2-5|.
TGTGCCAGCAGCACAGACAGACTGAATTTCGAGACCCAGTACTTC
CASSTDRLNFETQYF
>many|TRBV27|TRBJ2-5|TRBD2
TGTGCCAGCAGTTCCTTGGCTAGCGGGAGGAGATCGACCCAGTACTTC
CASSSLASGRRSTQYF
>.|TRBV14|TRBJ2-1|.
TGTGCCAGCAGCCAAGCGTCAGGCATCGTCGCGCAGTTCTTC
CASSQASGIVAQFF
>few|TRBV6-1|TRBJ2-7|TRBD1
TGTGCCAGCAGTCAGGGGGCTGCCTACGAGCAGTACTTC
CASSQGAAYEQYF
>.|TRBV6-5|TRBJ2-1|TRBD1
TGTGCCAGCAGTTTCGGCAGGGGGCTTTACGATGAGCAGTTCTTC
CASSFGRGLYDEQFF
>many|TRBV7-2|TRBJ2-5|.
TGTGCCAGCAGCTCCAGGGTAGGGCAAGAGACCCAGTACTTC
CASSSRVGQETQYF
>many|TRBV20-1|TRBJ2-5|TRBD2
TGCAGTGCTAGAATAGGTCTAGCGGGAGAAGAGACCCAGTACTTC
CSARIGLAGEETQYF
>.|TRBV7-9|TRBJ1-1|.
TGTGCCAGCAGCTTTTCCGGTAGGCTCGAGACTGAAGCTTTCTTT
CASSFSGRLETEAFF
>few|TRBV10-3|TRBJ2-1|TRBD1
TGTGCCAACGGACAGGGATCCTACAATGAGCAGTTCTTC
CANGQGSYNEQFF
>many|TRBV6-1|TRBJ1-2|TRBD1
TGTGCCAGCAGTTCTACAGGGGCCGGCTACACCTTC
CASSSTGAGYTF
>many|TRBV18|TRBJ1-1|.
TGTGCCAGCTCACCACCGACGGTTCCGAACACTGAAGCTTTCTTT
CASSPPTVPNTEAFF
>.|TRBV24-1|TRBJ2-1|.
TGTGCCACCAGTGATTTGCCTCGCGACAATGAGCAGTCCTTC
CATSDLPRDNEQSF
>many|TRBV12-3/TRBV12-4|TRBJ2-7|TRBD1
TGTGCCAGCAGAAGACAGGGGTCCTCCTACGAGCAGTACTTC
CASRRQGSSYEQYF
>.|TRBV12-5|TRBJ1-3|.
TGTGCTAGTGGTTTGGTCTTGACCAACTCTGGAAACACCATATATTTT
CASGLVLTNSGNTIYF
>.|TRBV5-1|TRBJ2-1|.
TGCGCCAGCAGCTTGAGTCCTGGTGCCCCCTACAATGAGCAGTTCTTC
CASSLSPGAPYNEQFF
>many|TRBV20-1|TRBJ2-1|TRBD1
TGCAGTGCAAACAGGGGTCGGAATGAGCAGTTCTTC
CSANRGRNEQFF